Here is one TCR beta chain with its context. Mismatch with germline at one junction end may stem from a read error. The source of the sample is a study of blood T cell repertoires in COVID-19. The germline V gene encodes CDR1 SGHDN and CDR2 FVKESK. The CDR3 has 13 residues. Participant age was roughly 18 to 100 years, and participants resided in roughly 25 US areas. Clones were sequenced by immunoSEQ multiplex PCR, and TCRdb holds only the in-frame ones, with some missing. This repertoire shows some 230,000 clones, roughly four fifths found once; its top ten account for 1.3%. The chain combines TRBV14 with TRBJ2-7, with D hard to call. The specimen sequenced was PBMCs or T cells enriched from blood (not recorded which). The clonotype originates from a woman aged 40 to 55 with acute COVID-19. The chain's CDR3 is CASSLYGSAPMLF. CDR3 in DNA: TGTGCCAGCAGCCTTTACGGGTCGGCCCCGATGCTCTTC.